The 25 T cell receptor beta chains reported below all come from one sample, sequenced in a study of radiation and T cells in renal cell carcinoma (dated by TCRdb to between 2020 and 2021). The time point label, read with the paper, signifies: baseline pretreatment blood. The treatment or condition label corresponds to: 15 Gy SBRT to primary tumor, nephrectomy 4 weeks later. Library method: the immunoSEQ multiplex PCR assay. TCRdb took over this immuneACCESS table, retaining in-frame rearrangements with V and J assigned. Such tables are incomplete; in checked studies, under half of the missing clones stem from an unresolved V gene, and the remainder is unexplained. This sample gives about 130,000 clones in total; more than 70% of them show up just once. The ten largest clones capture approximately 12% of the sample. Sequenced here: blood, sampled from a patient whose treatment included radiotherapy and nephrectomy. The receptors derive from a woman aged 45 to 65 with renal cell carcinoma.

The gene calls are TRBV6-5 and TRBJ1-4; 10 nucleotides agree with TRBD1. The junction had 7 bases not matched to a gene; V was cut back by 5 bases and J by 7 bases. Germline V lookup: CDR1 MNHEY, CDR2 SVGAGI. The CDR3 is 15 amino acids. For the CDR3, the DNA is TGTGCCAGCAGTATAGACAGGGGGCCGATTGAAAAACTGTTTTTT. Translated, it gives CASSIDRGPIEKLFF.

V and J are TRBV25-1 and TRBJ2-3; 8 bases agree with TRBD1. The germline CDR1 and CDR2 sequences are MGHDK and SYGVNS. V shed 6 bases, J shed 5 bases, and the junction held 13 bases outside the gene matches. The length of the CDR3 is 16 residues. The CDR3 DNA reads TGTGCCAGCAGGGCCGCAGGGGGCAGGGCCATAGATACGCAGTATTTT. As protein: CASRAAGGRAIDTQYF.

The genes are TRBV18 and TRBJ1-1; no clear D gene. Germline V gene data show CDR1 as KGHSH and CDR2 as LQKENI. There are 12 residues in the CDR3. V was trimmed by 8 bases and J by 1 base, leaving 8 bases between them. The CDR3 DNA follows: TGTGCCAGCGATGAGGGGAACACTGAAGCTTTCTTT. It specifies CASDEGNTEAFF.

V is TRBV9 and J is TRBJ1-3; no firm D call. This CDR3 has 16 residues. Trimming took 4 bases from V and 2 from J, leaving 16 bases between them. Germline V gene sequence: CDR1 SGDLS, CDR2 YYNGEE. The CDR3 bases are TGTGCCAGCAGCCCATACGACGGGGAGACTGGAAACACCATATATTTT. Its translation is CASSPYDGETGNTIYF.

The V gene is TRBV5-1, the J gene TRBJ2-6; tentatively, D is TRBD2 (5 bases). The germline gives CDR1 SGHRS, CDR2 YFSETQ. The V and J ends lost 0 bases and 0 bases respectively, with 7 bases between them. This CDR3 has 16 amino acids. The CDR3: CASSLVGDSGANVLTF. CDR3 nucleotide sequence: TGCGCCAGCAGCTTGGTGGGAGACTCTGGGGCCAACGTCCTGACTTTC.

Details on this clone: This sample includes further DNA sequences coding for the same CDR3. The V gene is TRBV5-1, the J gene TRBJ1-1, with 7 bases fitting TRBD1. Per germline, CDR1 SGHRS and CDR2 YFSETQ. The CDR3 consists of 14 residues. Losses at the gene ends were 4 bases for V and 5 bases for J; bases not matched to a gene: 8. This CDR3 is CASSVGTANTEAFF. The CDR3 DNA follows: TGCGCCAGCAGCGTCGGGACAGCAAATACTGAAGCTTTCTTT.

CDR3 protein: CASSLLESRGLYTGELFF. As DNA, the CDR3 is TGTGCCAGCAGCTTGTTAGAGTCCAGGGGGCTTTACACCGGGGAGCTGTTTTTT. The chain joins TRBV7-2 to TRBJ2-2; 8 nucleotides align to TRBD1. This CDR3 has 18 residues. With 3 bases clipped from V and 3 bases from J, the junction kept 12 bases outside the gene matches. Germline V gives CDR1 SGHTA, CDR2 FQGNSA.

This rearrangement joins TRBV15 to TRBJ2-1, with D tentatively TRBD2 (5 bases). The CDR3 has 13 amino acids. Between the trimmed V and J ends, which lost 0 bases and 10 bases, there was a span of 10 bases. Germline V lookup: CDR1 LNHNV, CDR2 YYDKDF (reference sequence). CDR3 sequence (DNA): TGTGCCACCAGCAGAGACCCGGGAAGGGAGCAGTTCTTC. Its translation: CATSRDPGREQFF.

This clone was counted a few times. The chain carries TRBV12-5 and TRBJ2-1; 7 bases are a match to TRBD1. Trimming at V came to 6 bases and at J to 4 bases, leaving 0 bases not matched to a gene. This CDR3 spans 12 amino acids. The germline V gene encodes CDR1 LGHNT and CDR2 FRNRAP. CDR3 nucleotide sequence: TGTGCTAGTGGGGACAGGTACAATGAGCAGTTCTTC. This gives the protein CASGDRYNEQFF.

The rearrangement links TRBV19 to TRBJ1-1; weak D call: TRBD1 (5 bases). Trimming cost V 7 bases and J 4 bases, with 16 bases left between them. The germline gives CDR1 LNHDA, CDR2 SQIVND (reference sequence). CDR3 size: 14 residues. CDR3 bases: TGTGCCAGTACCCTTGGGGGTGTAGGCACTGAAGCTTTCTTT. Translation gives CASTLGGVGTEAFF.

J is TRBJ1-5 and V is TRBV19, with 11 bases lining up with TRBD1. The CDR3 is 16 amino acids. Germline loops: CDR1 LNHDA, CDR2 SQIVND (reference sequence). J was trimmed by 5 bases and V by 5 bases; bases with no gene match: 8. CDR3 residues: CASSLGTGGIDQPQHF. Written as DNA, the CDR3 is TGTGCCAGTAGTCTAGGGACAGGGGGGATTGATCAGCCCCAGCATTTT. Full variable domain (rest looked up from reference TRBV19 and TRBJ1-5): DGGITQSPKYLFRKEGQNVTLSCEQNLNHDAMYWYRQDPGQGLRLIYYSQIVNDFQKGDIAEGYSVSREKKESFPLTVTSAQKNPTAFYLCASSLGTGGIDQPQHFGDGTRLSIL.

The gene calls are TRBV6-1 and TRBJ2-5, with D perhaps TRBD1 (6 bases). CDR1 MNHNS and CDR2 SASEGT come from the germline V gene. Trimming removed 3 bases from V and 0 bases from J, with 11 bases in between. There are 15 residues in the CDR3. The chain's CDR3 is CASSETGTHQETQYF. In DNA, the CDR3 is TGTGCCAGCAGTGAGACAGGAACTCACCAAGAGACCCAGTACTTC.

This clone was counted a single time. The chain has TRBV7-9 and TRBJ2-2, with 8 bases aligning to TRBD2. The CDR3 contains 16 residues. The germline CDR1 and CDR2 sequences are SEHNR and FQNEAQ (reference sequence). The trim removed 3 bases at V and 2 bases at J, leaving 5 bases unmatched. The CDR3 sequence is CASSFGRGANTGELFF. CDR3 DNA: TGTGCCAGCAGCTTTGGGCGGGGGGCTAACACCGGGGAGCTGTTTTTT.

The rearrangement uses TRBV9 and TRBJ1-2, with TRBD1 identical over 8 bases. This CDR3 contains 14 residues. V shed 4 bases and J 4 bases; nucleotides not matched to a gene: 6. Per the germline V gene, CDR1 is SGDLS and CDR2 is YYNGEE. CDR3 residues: CASSPRGQGYGYTF. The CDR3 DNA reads TGTGCCAGCAGCCCCCGAGGACAGGGCTATGGCTACACCTTC.

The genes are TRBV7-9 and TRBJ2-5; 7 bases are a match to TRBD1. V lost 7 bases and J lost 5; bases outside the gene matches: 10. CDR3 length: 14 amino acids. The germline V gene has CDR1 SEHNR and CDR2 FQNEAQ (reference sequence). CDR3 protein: CASTLDRELETQYF. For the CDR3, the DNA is TGTGCCAGCACCCTAGACAGGGAACTGGAGACCCAGTACTTC.

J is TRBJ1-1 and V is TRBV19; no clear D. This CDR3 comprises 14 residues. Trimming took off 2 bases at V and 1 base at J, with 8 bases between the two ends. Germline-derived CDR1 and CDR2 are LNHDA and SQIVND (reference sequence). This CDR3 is CASSIWGGNTEAFF. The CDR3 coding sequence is TGTGCCAGTAGTATATGGGGAGGGAACACTGAAGCTTTCTTT. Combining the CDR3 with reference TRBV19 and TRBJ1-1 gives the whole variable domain DGGITQSPKYLFRKEGQNVTLSCEQNLNHDAMYWYRQDPGQGLRLIYYSQIVNDFQKGDIAEGYSVSREKKESFPLTVTSAQKNPTAFYLCASSIWGGNTEAFFGQGTRLTVV.

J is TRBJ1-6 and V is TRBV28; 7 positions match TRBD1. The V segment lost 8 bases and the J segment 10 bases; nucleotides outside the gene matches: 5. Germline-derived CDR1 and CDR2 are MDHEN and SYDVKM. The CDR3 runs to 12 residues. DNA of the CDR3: TGTGCCAGCCAGACAGGGAACTCACCCCTCCACTTT. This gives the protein CASQTGNSPLHF.

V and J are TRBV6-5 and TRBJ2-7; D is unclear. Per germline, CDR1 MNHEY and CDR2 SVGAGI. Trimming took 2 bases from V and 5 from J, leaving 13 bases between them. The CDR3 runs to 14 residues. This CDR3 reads CASSYGLASDEQYF. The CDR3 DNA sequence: TGTGCCAGCAGTTACGGGCTGGCGTCTGACGAGCAGTACTTC.

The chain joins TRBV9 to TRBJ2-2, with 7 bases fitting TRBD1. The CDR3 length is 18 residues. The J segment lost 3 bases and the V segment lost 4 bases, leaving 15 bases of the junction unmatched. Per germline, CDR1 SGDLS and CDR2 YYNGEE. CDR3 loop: CASSSRQGTLADTGELFF. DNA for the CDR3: TGTGCCAGCAGCTCCCGACAGGGCACCCTTGCAGACACCGGGGAGCTGTTTTTT.

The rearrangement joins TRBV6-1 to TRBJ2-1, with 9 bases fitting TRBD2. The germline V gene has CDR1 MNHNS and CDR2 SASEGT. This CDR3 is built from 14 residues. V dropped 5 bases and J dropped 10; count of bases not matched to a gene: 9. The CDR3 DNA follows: TGTGCCAGCAGTAGATTAGCGGGGGCCAGGGAGCAGTTCTTC. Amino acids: CASSRLAGAREQFF.

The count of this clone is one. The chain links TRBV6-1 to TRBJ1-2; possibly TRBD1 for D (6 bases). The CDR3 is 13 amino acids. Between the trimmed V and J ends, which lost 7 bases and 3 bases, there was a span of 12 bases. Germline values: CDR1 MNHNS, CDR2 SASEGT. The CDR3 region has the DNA TGTGCCAGCACCCCAGGGGCCCACTATGGCTACACCTTC. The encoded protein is CASTPGAHYGYTF.

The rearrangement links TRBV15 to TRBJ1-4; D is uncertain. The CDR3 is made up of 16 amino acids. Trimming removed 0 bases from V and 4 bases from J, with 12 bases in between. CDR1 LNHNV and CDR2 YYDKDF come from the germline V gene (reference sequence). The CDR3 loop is CATSRDSDGINEKLFF. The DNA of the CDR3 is TGTGCCACCAGCAGAGATTCAGACGGGATTAATGAAAAACTGTTTTTT.

CDR3 protein: CASSHNSGTGSYEQYF. In nucleotides, the CDR3 is TGTGCCAGCAGCCACAATTCCGGGACAGGCTCCTACGAGCAGTACTTC. This sequence joins TRBV7-9 and TRBJ2-7, with 8 bases that match TRBD1. This CDR3 is 16 amino acids long. In germline, CDR1 is SEHNR, CDR2 FQNEAQ (reference sequence). V dropped 5 bases and J dropped 0; count of bases not matched to a gene: 9.

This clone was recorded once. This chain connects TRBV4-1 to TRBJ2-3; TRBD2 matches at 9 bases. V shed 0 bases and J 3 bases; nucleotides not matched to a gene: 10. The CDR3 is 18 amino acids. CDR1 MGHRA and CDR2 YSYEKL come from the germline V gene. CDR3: CASSQDRAGSGGTDTQYF. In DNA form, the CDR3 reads TGCGCCAGCAGCCAAGATCGAGCAGGTAGCGGGGGAACAGATACGCAGTATTTT.

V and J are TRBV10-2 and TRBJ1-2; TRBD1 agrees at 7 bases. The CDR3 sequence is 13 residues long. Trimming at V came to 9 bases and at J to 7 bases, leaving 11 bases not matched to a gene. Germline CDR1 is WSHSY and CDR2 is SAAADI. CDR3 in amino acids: CASREGGVTGYTF. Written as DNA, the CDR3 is TGCGCCAGTAGAGAAGGGGGCGTAACTGGCTACACCTTC.